These T cell receptor beta chains were read from a single sample in a study of blood T cell repertoires in COVID-19. Clones were read by immunoSEQ multiplex PCR, and TCRdb kept only the in-frame ones, dropping some. Here the sample spans roughly 45,000 clones, roughly 90% being singletons. The sample taken for sequencing was peripheral blood. All receptors derive from a man in his 70s with active COVID-19. Each CDR3 is given without its conserved first and last residue.

J gene | V gene | CDR3 length | CDR3 protein
TRBJ1-2 | TRBV4-3 | 11 | ASSASNRDGYT
TRBJ2-1 | TRBV19 | 13 | ASRPGQFSYNEQF
TRBJ2-3 | TRBV5-1 | 14 | ASSLGTSGSSNTQY
TRBJ1-5 | TRBV7-3 | 12 | ASSRGQALYSQH
TRBJ1-5 | TRBV4-1 | 15 | ASSQGNRAYSNQPQH
TRBJ2-5 | TRBV9 | 14 | ASSVAPGDLQETQY
TRBJ2-2 | TRBV7-6 | 14 | ASSLGTGKDTGELF
TRBJ2-2 | TRBV29-1 | 13 | SVAASGRSTGELF
TRBJ1-5 | TRBV7-9 | 14 | ASSSDWAPGDQPQH
TRBJ2-7 | TRBV24-1 | 12 | ATSDRGRGYEQY
TRBJ2-7 | TRBV3-1/TRBV3-2 | 13 | ASSQDHPVTNEQY
TRBJ1-2 | TRBV7-2 | 13 | ASSLRGGGSYGYT
TRBJ1-1 | TRBV28 | 12 | ASSLGGVNTEAF
TRBJ1-2 | TRBV19 | 14 | ASSIGYAGGSDGYT
TRBJ1-2 | TRBV21-1 | 14 | ASSKGGRGRHYGYT
TRBJ2-7 | TRBV5-1 | 11 | ASTKTGVHEQY
TRBJ2-3 | TRBV28 | 12 | AIQTGLATDTQY
TRBJ2-5 | TRBV5-4 | 12 | ASRAGGGKETQY
TRBJ2-1 | TRBV6-5 | 10 | ASRAAGGEQF
TRBJ1-1 | TRBV18 | 12 | ASSLDRVNTEAF
TRBJ1-2 | TRBV7-3 | 13 | ASSLRDREDYGYT
TRBJ2-2 | TRBV6-2/TRBV6-3 | 13 | ASSAGPPITGELF
TRBJ2-3 | TRBV13 | 14 | ASSLGRAGGTDTQY
TRBJ2-7 | TRBV6-2/TRBV6-3 | 11 | ASSYPQGHEQY
TRBJ2-2 | TRBV11-3 | 13 | ASSPGIINTGELF
TRBJ2-3 | TRBV27 | 12 | ASRWSGSTDTQY
TRBJ2-7 | TRBV27 | 12 | ASSLGISPDEQY
TRBJ2-7 | TRBV4-3 | 13 | ASSQVQDWTYEQY
TRBJ2-2 | TRBV7-9 | 13 | ASSLAVTDTGELF
TRBJ2-5 | TRBV3-1/TRBV3-2 | 16 | ASSQERGSGDYQETQY
TRBJ2-2 | TRBV18 | 12 | ASSLLSSTGELF
TRBJ2-2 | TRBV18 | 14 | ASSWRQGPETGELF
TRBJ2-4 | TRBV30 | 16 | AWSVKGRSLAGENIQY
TRBJ2-1 | TRBV4-1 | 14 | ASSQDPRRGIGEQF
TRBJ2-7 | TRBV7-2 | 14 | ASSLAGQGGSYEQY
TRBJ2-7 | TRBV7-2 | 15 | ASSEGRGGALPYEQY
TRBJ2-1 | TRBV29-1 | 11 | SAHGDSYNEQF
TRBJ2-7 | TRBV29-1 | 12 | SVEEGAASYEQY
TRBJ2-5 | TRBV9 | 13 | ASSTLAGGRETQY
TRBJ2-1 | TRBV4-3 | 15 | ASSQTRTAGGINEQF
TRBJ2-2 | TRBV7-2 | 13 | ASSPGQGEAGELF
TRBJ1-5 | TRBV6-5 | 13 | ASRPGTGVGQPQH
TRBJ2-5 | TRBV6-5 | 13 | ASRRTSGPGETQY
TRBJ1-3 | TRBV28 | 12 | ASWAQGPGNTIY
TRBJ1-4 | TRBV9 | 12 | ASSDQAGNEKLF
TRBJ2-1 | TRBV5-1 | 13 | ASSLKREGINEQF
TRBJ2-5 | TRBV6-2/TRBV6-3 | 12 | ASSSLDYQETQY
TRBJ1-3 | TRBV6-5 | 12 | ASSYGRVGNTIY
TRBJ2-1 | TRBV9 | 13 | ARRGTSGGAGEQF
TRBJ2-7 | TRBV12-3/TRBV12-4 | 11 | ASSLTGAHEQY
TRBJ1-2 | TRBV24-1 | 13 | ATSDYAGTLGRYT
TRBJ2-3 | TRBV6-5 | 13 | ASRTRGQGVDTQY
TRBJ2-7 | TRBV7-6 | 13 | ASSPTSGSSYEQY
TRBJ1-2 | TRBV4-3 | 13 | ASSQAGTGGDGYT
TRBJ2-1 | TRBV5-4 | 14 | ASSAGGQGSYNEQF
TRBJ1-2 | TRBV12-3/TRBV12-4 | 10 | ASRFLLSGYT
TRBJ1-6 | TRBV7-3 | 11 | ASSLQGNSPLH
TRBJ1-1 | TRBV7-2 | 13 | ASSLAPSLNTEAF